A single sample gave rise to the 13 T cell receptor beta chains below, sequenced in a study of T cells after yellow fever vaccination. MiXCR, run by TCRdb on the 5' RACE reads, gives a single entry per CDR3 protein. This repertoire shows 310,000 or so distinct CDR3 sequences, 3.6% found once; its top ten account for about 20%. Sequencing was performed on PBMCs, taken on the day of the yellow fever booster vaccination. These receptors originate from a man aged 18-30 years who received the YFV17D yellow fever vaccine.

The chain links TRBV18 to TRBJ1-5; TRBD1 matches at 8 bases. The germline CDR1 and CDR2 sequences are KGHSH and LQKENI. The V segment lost 4 bases and the J segment 6 bases; nucleotides outside the gene matches: 8. CDR3 length: 15 amino acids. CDR3: CASSLGQASSQPQHF. CDR3 nucleotide sequence: TGTGCCAGCTCACTGGGACAGGCCTCAAGTCAGCCCCAGCATTTT.

This clonotype appeared many times. V and J are TRBV4-1 and TRBJ2-3; D may be TRBD1 (6 bases). CDR3 length: 16 amino acids. With 1 base removed from V and 1 base from J, the gap between germline ends came to 12 bases. Germline CDR1 MGHRA, CDR2 YSYEKL. The CDR3, as DNA: TGCGCCAGCAGCCAAGTCAAGGGACAACGCACAGATACGCAGTATTTT. It is translated as CASSQVKGQRTDTQYF.

The table lists this clonotype with many counts. The chain has TRBV29-1 and TRBJ2-3; D possibly matches TRBD1 or TRBD2 (5 bases each). The germline V gene encodes CDR1 SQVTM and CDR2 ANQGSEA. The CDR3 runs 13 residues. Trimming took 8 bases from V and 6 from J, leaving 18 bases between them. The CDR3 reads CSIKGTREDTQYF. The CDR3 DNA reads as TGCAGCATTAAAGGGACCAGAGAGGATACGCAGTATTTT.

The chain joins TRBV9 to TRBJ1-5; D remains unclear. The length of the CDR3 is 15 residues. V dropped 0 bases and J dropped 0 bases, with 7 bases sitting between them. Germline V gives CDR1 SGDLS, CDR2 YYNGEE. CDR3 residues: CASSVDGHSNQPQHF. The CDR3, as DNA: TGTGCCAGCAGCGTAGATGGTCATAGCAATCAGCCCCAGCATTTT. Complete variable domain (other parts from reference TRBV9 and TRBJ1-5): DSGVTQTPKHLITATGQRVTLRCSPRSGDLSVYWYQQSLDQGLQFLIQYYNGEERAKGNILERFSAQQFPDLHSELNLSSLELGDSALYFCASSVDGHSNQPQHFGDGTRLSIL.

The chain is built from TRBV7-6 and TRBJ2-3; TRBD1 is a possible D gene (7 bases). The CDR3 spans 17 residues. Germline lookup yields CDR1 SGHVS and CDR2 FNYEAQ. The V end lost 1 base, the J end lost 1 base, and 15 bases lay between the germline ends. This CDR3 is CASSLGGGTVRTDTQYF. CDR3 sequence (DNA): TGTGCCAGCAGCTTAGGAGGGGGGACAGTCCGCACAGATACGCAGTATTTT.

This clonotype occurred many times. The chain couples TRBV7-2 to TRBJ2-5, with 9 positions matching TRBD2. CDR3 length: 15 residues. Trimming took 5 bases from V and 5 from J; bases not matched to a gene: 9. CDR1 SGHTA and CDR2 FQGNSA come from the germline V gene. CDR3 region: CASSLPAGGRETQYF. The CDR3 DNA reads as TGTGCCAGCAGCCTACCCGCGGGGGGGCGGGAGACCCAGTACTTC.

The table lists this clonotype with a few counts. V and J are TRBV5-1 and TRBJ1-2; D remains unclear. This CDR3 is 14 amino acids long. Germline CDR1 is SGHRS and CDR2 is YFSETQ. Between the trimmed V and J ends, which lost 0 bases and 2 bases, there was a span of 8 bases. The CDR3 reads CASSLVPENYGYTF. The CDR3 nucleotides are TGCGCCAGCAGCTTGGTCCCGGAGAACTATGGCTACACCTTC.

This clonotype was counted ten times or more. The rearrangement joins TRBV2 to TRBJ2-1; TRBD1 aligns across 10 bases. The CDR3 consists of 15 residues. The V gene's germline CDR1 is SNHLY and CDR2 FYNNEI. Trimming removed 3 bases from V and 10 bases from J; junction bases left unmatched: 9. The CDR3 sequence: CASSERTGGRREQFF. The CDR3 DNA reads TGTGCCAGCAGTGAGAGGACAGGGGGGCGCAGAGAGCAGTTCTTC.

This clonotype was counted a few times. V is TRBV19 and J is TRBJ1-2; no firm D call. CDR3 length: 14 residues. Trimming stripped 7 bases from V and 6 bases from J, with 18 bases between. Germline V gene sequence: CDR1 LNHDA, CDR2 SQIVND (reference sequence). The CDR3 reads CASKERHQLDGYTF. CDR3 nucleotides: TGTGCCAGTAAGGAGAGGCACCAACTCGATGGCTACACCTTC.

This clonotype was recorded at least ten times. CDR3 nucleotides: TGTGCCAGCAGTTTTGAGGATCCCGCTTACAATGAGCAGTTCTTC. Its protein is CASSFEDPAYNEQFF. The rearrangement links TRBV12-3 or TRBV12-4 to TRBJ2-1; D is undetermined. CDR3 size: 15 residues. V was trimmed by 3 bases and J by 4 bases, leaving 13 bases between them.

This clonotype was seen ten or more times. This chain joins TRBV7-6 and TRBJ2-1, with TRBD1 matching 8 bases. The J segment lost 10 bases and the V segment lost 1 base, leaving 9 bases of the junction unmatched. CDR1 and CDR2 from the germline V gene are SGHVS and FNYEAQ. There are 15 residues in the CDR3. Here the CDR3 DNA reads TGTGCCAGCAGCTTAGTCCCGCAGGGGGCGATGGAGCAGTTCTTC. Translation gives CASSLVPQGAMEQFF.

This clonotype was seen ten or more times. V and J are TRBV7-9 and TRBJ2-1; tentative D call: TRBD2 (6 bases). The ends were cut back, 4 bases at V and 4 bases at J, with 17 bases in the middle. Germline lookup yields CDR1 SEHNR and CDR2 FQNEAQ (reference sequence). The CDR3 totals 16 residues. DNA of the CDR3: TGTGCCAGCAGCTCCAGCCGGGGGTCGTATTACAATGAGCAGTTCTTC. It encodes CASSSSRGSYYNEQFF.

This clonotype occurred a few times. The chain has TRBV5-1 and TRBJ2-7; TRBD1 agrees at 9 bases. CDR1 is SGHRS and CDR2 is YFSETQ in the germline V gene. The V and J ends lost 2 bases and 3 bases, in that order; junction bases with no gene match: 6. The CDR3 has 15 residues. The CDR3: CASSFLPTGGYEQYF. In nucleotides, the CDR3 is TGCGCCAGCAGCTTCTTACCGACAGGGGGCTACGAGCAGTACTTC.